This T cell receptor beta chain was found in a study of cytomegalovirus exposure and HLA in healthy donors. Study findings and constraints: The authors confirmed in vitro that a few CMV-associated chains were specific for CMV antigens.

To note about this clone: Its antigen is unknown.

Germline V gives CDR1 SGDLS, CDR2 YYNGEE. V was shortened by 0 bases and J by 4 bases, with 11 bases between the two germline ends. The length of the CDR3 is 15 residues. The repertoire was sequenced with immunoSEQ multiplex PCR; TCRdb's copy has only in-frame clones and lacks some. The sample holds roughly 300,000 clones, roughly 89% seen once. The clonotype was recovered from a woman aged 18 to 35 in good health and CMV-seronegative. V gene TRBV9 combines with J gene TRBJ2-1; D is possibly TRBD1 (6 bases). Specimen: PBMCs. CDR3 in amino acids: CASSVAEGVYNEQFF. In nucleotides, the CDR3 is TGTGCCAGCAGCGTAGCTGAGGGGGTTTACAATGAGCAGTTCTTC.